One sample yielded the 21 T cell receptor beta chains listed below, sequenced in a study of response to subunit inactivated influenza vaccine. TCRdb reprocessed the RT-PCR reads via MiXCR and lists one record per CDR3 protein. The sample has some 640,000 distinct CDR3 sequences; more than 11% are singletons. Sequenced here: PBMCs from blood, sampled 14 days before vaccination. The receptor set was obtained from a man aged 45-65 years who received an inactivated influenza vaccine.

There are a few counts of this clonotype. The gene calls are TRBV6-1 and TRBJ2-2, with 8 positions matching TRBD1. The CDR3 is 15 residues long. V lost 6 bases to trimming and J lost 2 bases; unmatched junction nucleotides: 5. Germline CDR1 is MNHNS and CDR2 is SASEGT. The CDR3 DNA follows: TGTGCCAGCAGGTCCGGGACAGGAAACACCGGGGAGCTGTTTTTT. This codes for CASRSGTGNTGELFF.

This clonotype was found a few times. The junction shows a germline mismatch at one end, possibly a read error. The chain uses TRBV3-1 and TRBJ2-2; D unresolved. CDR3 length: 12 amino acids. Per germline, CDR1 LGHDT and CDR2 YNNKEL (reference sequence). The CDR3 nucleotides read TGTGCCAGCAGCAAAGAACCCCGGGAGCTGTTTTTT. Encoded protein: CASSKEPRELFF.

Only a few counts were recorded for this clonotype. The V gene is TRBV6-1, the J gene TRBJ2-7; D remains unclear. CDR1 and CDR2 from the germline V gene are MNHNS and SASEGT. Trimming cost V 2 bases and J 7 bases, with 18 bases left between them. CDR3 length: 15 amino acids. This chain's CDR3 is CASSEFEQRNGEQYF. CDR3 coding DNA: TGTGCCAGCAGTGAATTTGAGCAGAGGAATGGGGAGCAGTACTTC.

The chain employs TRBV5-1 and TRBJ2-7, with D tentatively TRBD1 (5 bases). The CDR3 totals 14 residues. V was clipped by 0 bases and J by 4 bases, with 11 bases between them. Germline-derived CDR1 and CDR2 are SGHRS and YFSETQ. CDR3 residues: CASSLDPQGYEQYF. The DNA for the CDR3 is TGCGCCAGCAGCTTGGACCCTCAGGGTTACGAGCAGTACTTC.

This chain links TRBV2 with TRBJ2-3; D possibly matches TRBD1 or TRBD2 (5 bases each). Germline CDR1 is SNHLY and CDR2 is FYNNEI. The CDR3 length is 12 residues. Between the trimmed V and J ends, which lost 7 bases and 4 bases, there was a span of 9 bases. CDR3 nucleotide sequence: TGTGCCAGCAAAGGGGACCCAGATACGCAGTATTTT. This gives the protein CASKGDPDTQYF.

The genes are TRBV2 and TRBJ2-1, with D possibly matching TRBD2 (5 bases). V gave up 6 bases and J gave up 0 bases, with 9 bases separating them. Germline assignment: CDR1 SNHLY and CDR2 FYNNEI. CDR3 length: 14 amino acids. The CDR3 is CASRVGSSYNEQFF. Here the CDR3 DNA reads TGTGCCAGCAGGGTGGGGAGCTCCTACAATGAGCAGTTCTTC.

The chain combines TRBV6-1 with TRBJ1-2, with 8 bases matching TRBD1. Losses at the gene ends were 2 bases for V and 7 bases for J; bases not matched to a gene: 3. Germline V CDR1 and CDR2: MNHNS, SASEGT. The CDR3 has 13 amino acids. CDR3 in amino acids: CASSEQGATGYTF. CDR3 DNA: TGTGCCAGCAGTGAACAGGGGGCGACTGGCTACACCTTC.

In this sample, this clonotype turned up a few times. The DNA for the CDR3 is TGTGCCAGCAGCGACCCTATAGCGGGTGGGCATTATACGCAGTATTTT. It specifies CASSDPIAGGHYTQYF. The rearrangement links TRBV4-2 to TRBJ2-3, with 7 bases matching TRBD2. From germline, CDR1 is LGHNA and CDR2 YNFKEQ. CDR3 length equals 16 residues. The V segment lost 5 bases and the J segment 7 bases; nucleotides outside the gene matches: 15.

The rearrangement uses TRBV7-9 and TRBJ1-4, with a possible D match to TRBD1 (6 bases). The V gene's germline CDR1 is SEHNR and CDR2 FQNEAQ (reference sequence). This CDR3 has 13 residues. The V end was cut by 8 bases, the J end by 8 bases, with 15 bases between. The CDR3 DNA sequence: TGTGCCAGCGGACCAGGGGCTGGGGAAAAACTGTTTTTT. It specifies CASGPGAGEKLFF.

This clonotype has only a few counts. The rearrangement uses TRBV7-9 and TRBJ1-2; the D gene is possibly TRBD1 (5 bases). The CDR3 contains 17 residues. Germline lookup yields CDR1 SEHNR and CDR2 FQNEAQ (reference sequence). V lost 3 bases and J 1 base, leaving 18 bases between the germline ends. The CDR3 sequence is CASSFGQGGGLNYGYTF. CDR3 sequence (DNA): TGTGCCAGCAGCTTTGGGCAGGGCGGCGGGCTTAACTATGGCTACACCTTC. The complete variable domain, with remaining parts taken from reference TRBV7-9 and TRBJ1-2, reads DTGVSQNPRHKITKRGQNVTFRCDPISEHNRLYWYRQTLGQGPEFLTYFQNEAQLEKSRLLSDRFSAERPKGSFSTLEIQRTEQGDSAMYLCASSFGQGGGLNYGYTFGSGTRLTVV.

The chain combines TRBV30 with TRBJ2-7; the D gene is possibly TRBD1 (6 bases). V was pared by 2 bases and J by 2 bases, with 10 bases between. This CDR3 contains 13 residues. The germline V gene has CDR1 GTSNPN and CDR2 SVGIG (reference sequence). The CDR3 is CAWSWGPTYEQYF. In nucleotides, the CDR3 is TGTGCCTGGAGTTGGGGGCCTACCTACGAGCAGTACTTC.

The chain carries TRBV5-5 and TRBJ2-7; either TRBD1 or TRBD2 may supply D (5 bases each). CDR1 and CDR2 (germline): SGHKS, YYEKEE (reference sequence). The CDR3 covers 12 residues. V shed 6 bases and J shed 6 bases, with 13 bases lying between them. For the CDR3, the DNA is TGTGCCAGCATGTGGGGTGGGGGCGAGCAGTACTTC. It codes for CASMWGGGEQYF.

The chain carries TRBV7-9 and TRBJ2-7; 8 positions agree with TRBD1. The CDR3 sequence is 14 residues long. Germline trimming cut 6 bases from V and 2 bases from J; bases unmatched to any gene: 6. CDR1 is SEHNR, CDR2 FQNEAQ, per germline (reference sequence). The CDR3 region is CASRNDRGPYEQYF. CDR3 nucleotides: TGTGCCAGCAGAAATGACAGGGGACCCTACGAGCAGTACTTC.

This CDR3 reads CASSLTDREGYEQYF. The CDR3 DNA sequence: TGTGCCAGCAGTTTAACGGACAGGGAAGGCTACGAGCAGTACTTC. This chain joins TRBV6-5 and TRBJ2-7; 8 bases agree with TRBD1. This CDR3 contains 15 residues. V lost 4 bases to trimming and J lost 3 bases; unmatched junction nucleotides: 8. Germline V gene data show CDR1 as MNHEY and CDR2 as SVGAGI.

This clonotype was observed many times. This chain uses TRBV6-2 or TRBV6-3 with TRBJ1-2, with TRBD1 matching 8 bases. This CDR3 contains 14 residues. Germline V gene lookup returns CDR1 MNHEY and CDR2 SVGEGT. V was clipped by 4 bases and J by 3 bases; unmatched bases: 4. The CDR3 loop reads CASSSTGGHYGYTF. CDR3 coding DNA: TGTGCCAGCAGTTCTACAGGGGGACACTATGGCTACACCTTC.

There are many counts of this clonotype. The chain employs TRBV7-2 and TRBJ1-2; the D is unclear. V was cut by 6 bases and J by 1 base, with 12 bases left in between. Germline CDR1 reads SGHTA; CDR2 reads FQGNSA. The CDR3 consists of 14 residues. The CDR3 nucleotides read TGTGCCAGCAGGTACCCCCCAGTTAACTATGGCTACACCTTC. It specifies CASRYPPVNYGYTF. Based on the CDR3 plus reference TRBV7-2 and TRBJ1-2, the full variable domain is GAGVSQSPSNKVTEKGKDVELRCDPISGHTALYWYRQSLGQGLEFLIYFQGNSAPDKSGLPSDRFSAERTGGSVSTLTIQRTQQEDSAVYLCASRYPPVNYGYTFGSGTRLTVV.

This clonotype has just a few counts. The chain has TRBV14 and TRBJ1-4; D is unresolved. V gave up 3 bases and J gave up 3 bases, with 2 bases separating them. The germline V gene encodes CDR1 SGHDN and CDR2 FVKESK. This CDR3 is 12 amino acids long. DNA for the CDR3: TGTGCCAGCAGCCAGTCTAATGAAAAACTGTTTTTT. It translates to CASSQSNEKLFF.

Written as DNA, the CDR3 is TGCGCCAGCAGCTTGCTGACTAGCGGTACAGGTGAGCAGTTCTTC. The encoded protein is CASSLLTSGTGEQFF. This rearrangement joins TRBV5-1 to TRBJ2-1; 9 bases agree with TRBD2. The CDR3 covers 15 residues. Germline CDR1 SGHRS, CDR2 YFSETQ. Trimming cost V 1 base and J 9 bases; bases outside gene matches: 8. The whole variable domain, filled in from reference TRBV5-1 and TRBJ2-1, reads KAGVTQTPRYLIKTRGQQVTLSCSPISGHRSVSWYQQTPGQGLQFLFEYFSETQRNKGNFPGRFSGRQFSNSRSEMNVSTLELGDSALYLCASSLLTSGTGEQFFGPGTRLTVL.

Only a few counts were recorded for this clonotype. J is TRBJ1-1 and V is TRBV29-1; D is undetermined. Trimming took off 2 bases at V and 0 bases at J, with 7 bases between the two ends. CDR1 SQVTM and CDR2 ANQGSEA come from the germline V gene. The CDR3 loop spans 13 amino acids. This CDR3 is CSVEYRLNTEAFF. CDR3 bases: TGCAGCGTTGAATACAGATTGAACACTGAAGCTTTCTTT.

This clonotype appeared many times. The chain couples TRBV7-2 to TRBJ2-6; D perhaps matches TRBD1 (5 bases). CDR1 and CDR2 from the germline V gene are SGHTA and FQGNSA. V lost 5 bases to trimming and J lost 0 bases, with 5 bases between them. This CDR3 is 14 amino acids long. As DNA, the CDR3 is TGTGCCAGCAGCAGGGGCTCTGGGGCCAACGTCCTGACTTTC. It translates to CASSRGSGANVLTF.

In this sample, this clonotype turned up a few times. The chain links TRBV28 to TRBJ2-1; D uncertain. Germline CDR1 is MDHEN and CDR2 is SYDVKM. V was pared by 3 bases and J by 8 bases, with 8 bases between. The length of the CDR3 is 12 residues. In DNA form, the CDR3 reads TGTGCCAGCAGTTTGATTCCCTATGAGCAGTTCTTC. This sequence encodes CASSLIPYEQFF.